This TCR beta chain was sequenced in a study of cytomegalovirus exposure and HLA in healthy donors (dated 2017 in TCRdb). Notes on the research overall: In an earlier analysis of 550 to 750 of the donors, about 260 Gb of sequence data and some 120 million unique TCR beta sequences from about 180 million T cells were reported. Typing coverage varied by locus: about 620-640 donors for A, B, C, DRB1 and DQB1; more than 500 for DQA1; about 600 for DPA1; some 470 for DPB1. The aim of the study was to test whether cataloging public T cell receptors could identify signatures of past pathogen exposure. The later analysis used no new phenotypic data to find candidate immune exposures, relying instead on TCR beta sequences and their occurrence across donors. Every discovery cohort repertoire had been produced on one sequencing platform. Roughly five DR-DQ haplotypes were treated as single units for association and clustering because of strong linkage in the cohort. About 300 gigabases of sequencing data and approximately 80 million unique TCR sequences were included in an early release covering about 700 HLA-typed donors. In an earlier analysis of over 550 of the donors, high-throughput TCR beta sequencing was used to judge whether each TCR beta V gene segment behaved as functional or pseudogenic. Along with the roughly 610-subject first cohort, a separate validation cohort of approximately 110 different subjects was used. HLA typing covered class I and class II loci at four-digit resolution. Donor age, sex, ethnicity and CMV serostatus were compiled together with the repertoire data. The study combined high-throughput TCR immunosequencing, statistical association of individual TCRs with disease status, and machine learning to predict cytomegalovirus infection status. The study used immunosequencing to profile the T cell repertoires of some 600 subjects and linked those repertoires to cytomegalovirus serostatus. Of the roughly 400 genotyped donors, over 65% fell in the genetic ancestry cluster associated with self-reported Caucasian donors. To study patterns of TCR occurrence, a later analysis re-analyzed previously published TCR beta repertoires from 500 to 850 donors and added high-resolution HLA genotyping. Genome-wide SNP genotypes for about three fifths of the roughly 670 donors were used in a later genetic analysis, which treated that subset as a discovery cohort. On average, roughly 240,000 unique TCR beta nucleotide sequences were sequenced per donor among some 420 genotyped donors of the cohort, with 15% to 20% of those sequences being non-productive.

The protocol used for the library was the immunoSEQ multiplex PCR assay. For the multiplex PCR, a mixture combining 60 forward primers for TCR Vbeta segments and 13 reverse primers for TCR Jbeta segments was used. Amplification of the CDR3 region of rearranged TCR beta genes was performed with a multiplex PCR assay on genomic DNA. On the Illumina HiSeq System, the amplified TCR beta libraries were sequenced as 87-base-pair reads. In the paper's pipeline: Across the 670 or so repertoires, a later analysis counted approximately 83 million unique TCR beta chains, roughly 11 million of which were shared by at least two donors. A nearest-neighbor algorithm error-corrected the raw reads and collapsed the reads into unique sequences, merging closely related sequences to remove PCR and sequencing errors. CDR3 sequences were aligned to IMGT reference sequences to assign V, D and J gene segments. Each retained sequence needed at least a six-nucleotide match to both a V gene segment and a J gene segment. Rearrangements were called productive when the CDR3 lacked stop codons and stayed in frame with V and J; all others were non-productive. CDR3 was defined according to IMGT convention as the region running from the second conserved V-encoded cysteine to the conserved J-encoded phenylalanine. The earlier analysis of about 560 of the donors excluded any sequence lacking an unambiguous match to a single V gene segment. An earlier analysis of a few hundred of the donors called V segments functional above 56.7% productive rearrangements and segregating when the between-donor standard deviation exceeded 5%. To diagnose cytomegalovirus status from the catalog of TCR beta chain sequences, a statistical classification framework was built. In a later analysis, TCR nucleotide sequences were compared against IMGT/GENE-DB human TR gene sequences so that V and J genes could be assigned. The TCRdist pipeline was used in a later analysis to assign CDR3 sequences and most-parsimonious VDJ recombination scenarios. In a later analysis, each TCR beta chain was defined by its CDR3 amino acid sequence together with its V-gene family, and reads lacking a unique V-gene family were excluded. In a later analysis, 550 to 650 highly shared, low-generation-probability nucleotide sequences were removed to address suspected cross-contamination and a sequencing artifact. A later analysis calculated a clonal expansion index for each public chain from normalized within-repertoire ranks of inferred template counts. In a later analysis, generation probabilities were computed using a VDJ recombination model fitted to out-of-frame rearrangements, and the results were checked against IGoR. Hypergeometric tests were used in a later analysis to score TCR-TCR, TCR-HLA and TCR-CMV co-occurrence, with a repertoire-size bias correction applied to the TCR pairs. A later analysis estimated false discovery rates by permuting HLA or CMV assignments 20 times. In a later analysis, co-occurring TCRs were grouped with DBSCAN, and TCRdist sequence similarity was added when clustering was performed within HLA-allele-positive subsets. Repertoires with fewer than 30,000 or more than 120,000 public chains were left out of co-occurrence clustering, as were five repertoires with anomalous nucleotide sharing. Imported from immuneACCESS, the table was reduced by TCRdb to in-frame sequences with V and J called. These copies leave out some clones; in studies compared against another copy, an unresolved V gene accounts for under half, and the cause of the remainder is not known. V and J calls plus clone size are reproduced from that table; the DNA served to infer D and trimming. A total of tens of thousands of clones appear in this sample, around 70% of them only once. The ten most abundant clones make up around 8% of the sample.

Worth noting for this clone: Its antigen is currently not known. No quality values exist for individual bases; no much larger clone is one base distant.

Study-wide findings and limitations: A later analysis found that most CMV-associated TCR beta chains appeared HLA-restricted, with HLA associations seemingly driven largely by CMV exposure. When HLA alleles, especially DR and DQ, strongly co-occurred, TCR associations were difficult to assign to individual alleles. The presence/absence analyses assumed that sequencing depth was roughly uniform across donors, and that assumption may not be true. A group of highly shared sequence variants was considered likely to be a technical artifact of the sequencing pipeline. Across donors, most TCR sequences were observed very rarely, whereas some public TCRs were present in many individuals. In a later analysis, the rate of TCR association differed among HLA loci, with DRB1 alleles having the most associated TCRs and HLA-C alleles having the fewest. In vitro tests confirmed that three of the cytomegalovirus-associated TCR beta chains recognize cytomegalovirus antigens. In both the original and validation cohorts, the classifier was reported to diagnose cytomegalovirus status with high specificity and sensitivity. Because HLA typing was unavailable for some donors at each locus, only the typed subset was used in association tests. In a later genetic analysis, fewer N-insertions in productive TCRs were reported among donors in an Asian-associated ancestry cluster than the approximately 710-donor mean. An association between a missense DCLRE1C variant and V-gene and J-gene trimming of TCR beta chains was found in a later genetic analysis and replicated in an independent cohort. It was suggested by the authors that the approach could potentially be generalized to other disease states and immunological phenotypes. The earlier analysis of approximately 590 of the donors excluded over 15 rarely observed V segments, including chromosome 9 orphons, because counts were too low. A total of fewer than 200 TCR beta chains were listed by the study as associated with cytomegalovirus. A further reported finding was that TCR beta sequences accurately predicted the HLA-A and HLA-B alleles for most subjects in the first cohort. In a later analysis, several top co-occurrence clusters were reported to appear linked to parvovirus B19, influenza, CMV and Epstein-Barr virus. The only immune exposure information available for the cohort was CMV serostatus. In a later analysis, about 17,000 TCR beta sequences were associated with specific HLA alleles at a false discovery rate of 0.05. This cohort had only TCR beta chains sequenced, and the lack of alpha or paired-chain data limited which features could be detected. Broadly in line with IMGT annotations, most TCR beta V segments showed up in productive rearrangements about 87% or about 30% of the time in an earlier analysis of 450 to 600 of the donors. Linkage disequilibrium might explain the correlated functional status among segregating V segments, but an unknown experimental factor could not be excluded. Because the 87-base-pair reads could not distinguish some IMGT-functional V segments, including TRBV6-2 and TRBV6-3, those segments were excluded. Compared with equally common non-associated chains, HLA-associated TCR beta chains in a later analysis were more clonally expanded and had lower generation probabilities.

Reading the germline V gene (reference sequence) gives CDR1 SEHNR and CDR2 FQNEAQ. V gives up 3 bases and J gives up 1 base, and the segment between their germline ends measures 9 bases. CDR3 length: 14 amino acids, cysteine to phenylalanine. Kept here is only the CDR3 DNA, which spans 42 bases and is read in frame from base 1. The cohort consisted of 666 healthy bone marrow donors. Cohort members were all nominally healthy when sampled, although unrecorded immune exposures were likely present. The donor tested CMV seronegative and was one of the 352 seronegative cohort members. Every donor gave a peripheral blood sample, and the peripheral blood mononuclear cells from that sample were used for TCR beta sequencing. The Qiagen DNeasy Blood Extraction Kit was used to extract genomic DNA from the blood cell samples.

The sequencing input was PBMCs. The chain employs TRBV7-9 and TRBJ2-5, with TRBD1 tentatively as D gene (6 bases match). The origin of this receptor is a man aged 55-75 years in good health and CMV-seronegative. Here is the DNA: TGTGCCAGCAGCTTTGGACAGCTCCAAGAGACCCAGTACTTC. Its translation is CASSFGQLQETQYF.